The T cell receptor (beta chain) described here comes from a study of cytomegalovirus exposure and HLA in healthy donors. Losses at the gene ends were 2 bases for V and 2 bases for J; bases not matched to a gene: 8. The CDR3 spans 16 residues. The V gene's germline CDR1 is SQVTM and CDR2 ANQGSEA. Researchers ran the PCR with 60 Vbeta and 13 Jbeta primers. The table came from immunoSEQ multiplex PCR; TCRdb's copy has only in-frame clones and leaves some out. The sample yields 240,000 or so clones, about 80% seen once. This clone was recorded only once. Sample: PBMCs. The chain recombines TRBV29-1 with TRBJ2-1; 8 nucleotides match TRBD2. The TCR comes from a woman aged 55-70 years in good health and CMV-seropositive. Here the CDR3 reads CSVEMQPSGPYNEQFF. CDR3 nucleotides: TGCAGCGTTGAAATGCAGCCTAGCGGGCCCTACAATGAGCAGTTCTTC.